This TCR beta chain derives from a study of blood T cell repertoires in COVID-19. Study context: Collection of acute and convalescent COVID-19 samples took place in the United States, Italy and Spain.

Under the authors' procedure: Amplification of reference gene primers was used by the study to estimate nucleated cell counts. The protocol was immunoSEQ multiplex PCR, while the TCRdb copy is restricted to in-frame clones and leaves out a portion. D and trimming come from the DNA, and the V and J calls and clone size come from that table. The sample has around 250,000 clones; roughly 88% are singletons. Sequenced material: peripheral blood. This sequence originates from a man aged 25 to 40 who had recovered from COVID-19.

The chain's CDR3 is CASTFLGGNTEAFF. The CDR3 coding sequence is TGTGCCAGTACCTTTCTAGGGGGGAACACTGAAGCTTTCTTT. This chain connects TRBV19 to TRBJ1-1; D might be TRBD1 (6 bases). V shed 7 bases and J shed 1 base, with 13 bases lying between them. The germline CDR1 and CDR2 sequences are LNHDA and SQIVND (reference sequence). The CDR3 is 14 residues long.